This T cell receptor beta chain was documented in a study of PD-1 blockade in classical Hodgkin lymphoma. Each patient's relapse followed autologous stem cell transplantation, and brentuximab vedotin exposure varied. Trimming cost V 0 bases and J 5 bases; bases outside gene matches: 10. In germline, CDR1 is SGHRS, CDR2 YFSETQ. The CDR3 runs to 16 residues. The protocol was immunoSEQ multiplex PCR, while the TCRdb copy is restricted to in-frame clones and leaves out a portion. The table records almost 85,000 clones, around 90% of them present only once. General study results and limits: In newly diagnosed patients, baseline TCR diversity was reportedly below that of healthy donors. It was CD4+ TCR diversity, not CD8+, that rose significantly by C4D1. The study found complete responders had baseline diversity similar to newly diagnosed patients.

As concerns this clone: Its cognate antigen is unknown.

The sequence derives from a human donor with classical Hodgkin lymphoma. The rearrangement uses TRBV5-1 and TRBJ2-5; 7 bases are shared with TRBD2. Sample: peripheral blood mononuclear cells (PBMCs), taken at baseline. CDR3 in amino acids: CASSLGPSGPLETQYF. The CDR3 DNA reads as TGCGCCAGCAGCTTGGGGCCTAGCGGTCCACTGGAGACCCAGTACTTC.